These 9 T cell receptor beta chains share one sample of origin, sequenced in a study of T cell responses to AZD1222 COVID-19 vaccine. Sequenced by immunoSEQ multiplex PCR; TCRdb stores in-frame clones only, minus some. The sample includes some 130,000 clones, around 90% seen only once; the top ten take approximately 3%. Sequencing was performed on peripheral blood, taken on day 0 of AZD1222 vaccination. The receptor source for this set is an adult in good health.

The V and J genes are TRBV19 and TRBJ2-1, with D possibly matching TRBD1 (5 bases). V shed 1 base and J shed 0 bases, with 13 bases lying between them. The CDR3 runs to 17 residues. Germline-derived CDR1 and CDR2 are LNHDA and SQIVND (reference sequence). This CDR3 reads CASSIGQLFSSYNEQFF. CDR3 in DNA: TGTGCCAGTAGTATAGGACAGCTCTTCAGCTCCTACAATGAGCAGTTCTTC.

V usage is TRBV6-1 and J usage is TRBJ1-5; D possibly corresponds to TRBD1 (6 bases). Germline V gives CDR1 MNHNS, CDR2 SASEGT. V gave up 0 bases and J gave up 5 bases, with 14 bases separating them. The CDR3 loop spans 16 amino acids. CDR3 nucleotide sequence: TGTGCCAGCAGTGAAGCGCAGGGGCAGGGCTATCAGCCCCAGCATTTT. Protein: CASSEAQGQGYQPQHF.

The chain employs TRBV5-1 and TRBJ1-1, with D unresolved. V dropped 0 bases and J dropped 8 bases, with 11 bases sitting between them. The CDR3 runs to 13 residues. The germline V gene has CDR1 SGHRS and CDR2 YFSETQ. In nucleotides, the CDR3 is TGCGCCAGCAGCTTGGACCCCTCGGGCGAAGCTTTCTTT. This encodes CASSLDPSGEAFF.

J is TRBJ1-6 and V is TRBV19; 8 bases match TRBD1. Germline trimming cut 5 bases from V and 10 bases from J; bases unmatched to any gene: 10. CDR3 size: 15 residues. The germline CDR1 and CDR2 sequences are LNHDA and SQIVND (reference sequence). The CDR3 is CASSHADRAGSPLHF. For the CDR3, the DNA is TGTGCCAGTAGTCACGCGGACAGGGCGGGCTCACCCCTCCACTTT.

This chain connects TRBV18 to TRBJ2-5; D gene uncertain. CDR3 length equals 14 residues. Trimming removed 3 bases at V and 1 base at J, with 9 bases between. The V gene's germline CDR1 is KGHSH and CDR2 LQKENI. The CDR3 protein is CASSPTWGQETQYF. The CDR3 DNA reads as TGTGCCAGCTCACCCACCTGGGGCCAAGAGACCCAGTACTTC.

The rearrangement joins TRBV5-6 to TRBJ1-6; D gene unclear. CDR1 is SGHDT and CDR2 is YYEEEE in the germline V gene. The CDR3 contains 13 residues. Trimming took 0 bases from V and 7 from J, leaving 5 bases between them. The CDR3 region is CASSLVQNSPLHF. The CDR3 bases are TGTGCCAGCAGCTTGGTTCAGAATTCACCCCTCCACTTT.

The V call is TRBV9, the J call TRBJ1-1; weak D call: TRBD1 (5 bases). The germline V gene encodes CDR1 SGDLS and CDR2 YYNGEE. The CDR3 sequence is 14 residues long. Trimming stripped 6 bases from V and 4 bases from J, with 16 bases between. The CDR3 region has the DNA TGTGCCAGCAACGCCTGGGGGGATCCCACTGAAGCTTTCTTT. This gives the protein CASNAWGDPTEAFF.

The V gene is TRBV19, the J gene TRBJ1-1; TRBD1 might be the D (5 bases). Germline loops: CDR1 LNHDA, CDR2 SQIVND (reference sequence). The V and J ends lost 3 bases and 4 bases respectively, with 9 bases between them. CDR3 length: 13 residues. Here the CDR3 DNA reads TGTGCCAGTAGTATCCAGGGTGGCACTGAAGCTTTCTTT. It yields the protein CASSIQGGTEAFF.

This rearrangement joins TRBV29-1 to TRBJ2-3, with D unresolved. Trimming shortened V by 7 bases and J by 5 bases, and 10 bases separated the two germline ends. The CDR3 has 11 amino acids. Germline CDR1 SQVTM, CDR2 ANQGSEA. The CDR3 DNA is TGCAGCGAACAACAGATAGATACGCAGTATTTT. Its protein product is CSEQQIDTQYF.